This T cell receptor (beta chain) was found in a study of Graves' ophthalmopathy and Graves' hyperthyroidism. Stable hyperthyroidism meant no ophthalmopathy within 18 months of follow-up. A word on this clonotype: Its antigen is currently unknown.

Study-level results: Among expanded thyroid clonotypes above 0.001 frequency, most also occurred in blood.

Amplification of TCR beta CDR3 regions used RNA transcripts. The workflow started with a first-round RT-PCR run with HTBI primers and then moved on to a second-round multiplex PCR. One entry per CDR3 protein, called by TCRdb with MiXCR from the multiplex PCR reads. Here the sample spans just over 600,000 distinct CDR3 sequences, roughly 20% being singletons. The CDR3 is 16 residues long. The trim removed 4 bases at V and 1 base at J, leaving 6 bases unmatched. In germline, CDR1 is MNHNS, CDR2 SASEGT. Specimen: peripheral blood. The receptor was derived from a woman younger than 30 with stable Graves' hyperthyroidism. Some clones in this sample may be carry-over from other donors' samples. This chain uses TRBV6-1 with TRBJ1-5; TRBD1 matches at 8 bases. This chain's CDR3 is CASSGQGAASNQPQHF. CDR3 coding DNA: TGTGCCAGCAGTGGCCAGGGGGCAGCGAGCAATCAGCCCCAGCATTTT.